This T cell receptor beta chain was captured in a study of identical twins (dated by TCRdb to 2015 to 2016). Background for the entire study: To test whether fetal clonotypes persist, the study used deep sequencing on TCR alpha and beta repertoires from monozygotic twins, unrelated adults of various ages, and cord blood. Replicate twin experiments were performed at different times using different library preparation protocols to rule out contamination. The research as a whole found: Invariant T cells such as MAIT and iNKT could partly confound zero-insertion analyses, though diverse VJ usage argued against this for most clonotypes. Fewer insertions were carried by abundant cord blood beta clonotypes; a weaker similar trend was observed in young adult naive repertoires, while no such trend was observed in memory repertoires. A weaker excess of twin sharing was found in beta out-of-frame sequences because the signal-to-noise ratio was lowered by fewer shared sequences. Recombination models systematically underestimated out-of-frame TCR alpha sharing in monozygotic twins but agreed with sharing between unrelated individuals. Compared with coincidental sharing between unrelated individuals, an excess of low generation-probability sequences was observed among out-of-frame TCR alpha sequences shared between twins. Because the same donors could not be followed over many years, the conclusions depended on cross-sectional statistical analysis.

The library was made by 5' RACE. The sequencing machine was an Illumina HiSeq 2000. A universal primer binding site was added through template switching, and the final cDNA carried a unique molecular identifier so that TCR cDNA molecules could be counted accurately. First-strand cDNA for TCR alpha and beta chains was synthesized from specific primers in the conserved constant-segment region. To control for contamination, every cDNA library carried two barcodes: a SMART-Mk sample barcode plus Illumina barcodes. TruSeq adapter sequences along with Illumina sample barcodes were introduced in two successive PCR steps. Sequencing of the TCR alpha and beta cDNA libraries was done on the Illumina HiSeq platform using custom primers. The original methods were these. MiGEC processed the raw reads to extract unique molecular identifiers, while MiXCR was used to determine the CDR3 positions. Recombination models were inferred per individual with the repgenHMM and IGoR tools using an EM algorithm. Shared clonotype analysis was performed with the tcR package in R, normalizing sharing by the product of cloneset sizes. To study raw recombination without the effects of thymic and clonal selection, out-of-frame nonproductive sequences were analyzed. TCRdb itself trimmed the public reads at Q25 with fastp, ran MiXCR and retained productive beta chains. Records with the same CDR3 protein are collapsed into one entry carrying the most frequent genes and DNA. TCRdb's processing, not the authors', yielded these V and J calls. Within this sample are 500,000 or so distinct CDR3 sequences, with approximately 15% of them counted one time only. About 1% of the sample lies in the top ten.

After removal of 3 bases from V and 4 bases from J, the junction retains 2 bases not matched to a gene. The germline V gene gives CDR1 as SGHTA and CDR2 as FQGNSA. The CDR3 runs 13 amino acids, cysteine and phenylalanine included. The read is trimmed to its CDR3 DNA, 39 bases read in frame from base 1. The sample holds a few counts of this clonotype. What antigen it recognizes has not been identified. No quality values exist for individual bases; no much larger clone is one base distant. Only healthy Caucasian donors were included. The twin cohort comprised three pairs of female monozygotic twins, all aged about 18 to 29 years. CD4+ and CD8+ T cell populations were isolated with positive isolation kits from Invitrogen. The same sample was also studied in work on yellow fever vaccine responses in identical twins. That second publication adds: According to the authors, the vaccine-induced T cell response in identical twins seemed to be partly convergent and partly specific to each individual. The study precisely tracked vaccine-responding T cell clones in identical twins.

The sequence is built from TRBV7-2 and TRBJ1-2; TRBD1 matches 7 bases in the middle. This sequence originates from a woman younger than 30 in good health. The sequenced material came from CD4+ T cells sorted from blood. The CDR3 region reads CASSFNRGYGYTF. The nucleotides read TGTGCCAGCAGCTTCAACAGGGGCTATGGCTACACCTTC.